This T cell receptor beta chain was recovered during a study of OX40 agonist ivuxolimab in advanced cancers. General study results and limits: In the expanded peripheral T cells, antigen specificity was never determined.

For this clone: Its antigen remains unidentified.

The CDR3 runs to 16 residues. V was clipped by 7 bases and J by 6 bases, with 21 bases between them. CDR1 and CDR2 (germline): LNHDA, SQIVND (reference sequence). This table comes from immunoSEQ multiplex PCR, and its TCRdb copy is limited to in-frame clones, with some not included. The sample contains 35,000 to 45,000 clones, 83% of which appear only once. Sampled blood was obtained at baseline, cycle 4 day 1, and cycle 7 day 1. This chain uses TRBV19 with TRBJ2-2; weak D call: TRBD1 (5 bases). Here the sequenced sample was CD4+ or CD8+ T cells sorted from blood, taken in a trial of the OX40 agonist ivuxolimab. This TCR was sampled from an adult with an advanced solid tumor such as melanoma, head and neck, liver or kidney cancer. Here the CDR3 DNA reads TGTGCCAGTACTCCGATTTCAGACAGTTCGGCCGGGGAGCTGTTTTTT. Translating it yields CASTPISDSSAGELFF.